Listed below are T cell receptor beta chains from one sample, sequenced in a study of T cell responses to AZD1222 COVID-19 vaccine. The assay was immunoSEQ multiplex PCR, and TCRdb's table has in-frame clones only and misses some. Of around 140,000 clones detected, more than 85% appear once; the ten largest clones hold around 10%. Sequences were derived from peripheral blood, sampled after recovery from COVID-19. All receptors come from an adult who had recovered from COVID-19. Both conserved end residues are part of each CDR3. D genes are given only for firm matches. Expanded clones get a size class; other rows say once, few or many, or leave the size out.

NA	17	TRBV28	TRBJ2-3	TRBD2	TGTGCCAGCACCTCATACCAAGGACTAGGGAGTGCAGATACGCAGTATTTT	CASTSYQGLGSADTQYF
once	15	TRBV6-1	TRBJ1-5	NA	TGTGCCAGCAGTGAGAGGGGACCATTGGATCAGCCCCAGCATTTT	CASSERGPLDQPQHF
NA	16	TRBV3-1/TRBV3-2	TRBJ2-2	NA	TGTGCCAGCAGCCAAGGTCCCAGAGAGTCCACCGGGGAGCTGTTTTTT	CASSQGPRESTGELFF
NA	15	TRBV28	TRBJ2-5	NA	TGTGCCAGCAGTTTAAGGCCCAGAGGGGCAGAGACCCAGTACTTC	CASSLRPRGAETQYF
NA	17	TRBV6-1	TRBJ1-6	TRBD1	TGTGCCAGCAGTGATCGACAGGGCGCCTCCTATAATTCACCCCTCCACTTT	CASSDRQGASYNSPLHF
NA	12	TRBV29-1	TRBJ1-2	NA	TGCAGCGTTGCGTCTAATAACTATGGCTACACCTTC	CSVASNNYGYTF
NA	18	TRBV27	TRBJ2-6	NA	TGTGCCAGCAGTCCCCTGGACAGTCAGTACTCTGGGGCCAACGTCCTGACTTTC	CASSPLDSQYSGANVLTF
NA	16	TRBV10-1	TRBJ1-1	TRBD1	TGCGCCAGCAGTGAACAGGGGGCGGTTGGGAACACTGAAGCTTTCTTT	CASSEQGAVGNTEAFF
NA	14	TRBV15	TRBJ2-7	TRBD2	TGTGCCACCAGCAGAGGGGGGGGCTCCTACGAGCAGTACTTC	CATSRGGGSYEQYF
NA	13	TRBV10-3	TRBJ1-1	TRBD1	TGTGCCATCAGTACGACAGGGGAAACTGAAGCTTTCTTT	CAISTTGETEAFF
once	14	TRBV5-5	TRBJ2-5	NA	TGTGCCAGCAGCTTGTTTGCGGCACAAGAGACCCAGTACTTC	CASSLFAAQETQYF
NA	14	TRBV27	TRBJ2-7	NA	TGTGCCAGCAGTCTGGCCGGGGGACACTACGAGCAGTACTTC	CASSLAGGHYEQYF
NA	15	TRBV28	TRBJ2-6	NA	TGTGCCAGCAGCCCCACAGGGTACGGGGCCAACGTCCTGACTTTC	CASSPTGYGANVLTF
NA	14	TRBV29-1	TRBJ2-2	NA	TGCAGCGTTGACAGGGGGAGGGGGACCGGGGAGCTGTTTTTT	CSVDRGRGTGELFF
NA	18	TRBV7-8	TRBJ1-6	TRBD1	TGTGCCAGCAGCTCGACAGGGAAGGATGCATCCTATAATTCACCCCTCCACTTT	CASSSTGKDASYNSPLHF
NA	15	TRBV27	TRBJ1-3	NA	TGTGCCAGCAGTTCTTGGCCAGGGTCTGGAAACACCATATATTTT	CASSSWPGSGNTIYF
NA	12	TRBV7-6	TRBJ1-2	NA	TGTGCCAGCAGCTTAGCGGGGGAGGGCTACACCTTC	CASSLAGEGYTF
NA	14	TRBV7-6	TRBJ2-5	NA	TGTGCCAGCAGCTTAGTCAGCGGGCCGGAGGCCCAGTACTTC	CASSLVSGPEAQYF
NA	17	TRBV19	TRBJ1-6	TRBD1	TGTGCCAGTAGTATTGGAGGACAGGGGGCTAATAATTCACCCCTCCACTTT	CASSIGGQGANNSPLHF
NA	13	TRBV4-1	TRBJ1-1	NA	TGCGCCAGCAGCCAATTAGAGAGCACTGAAGCTTTCTTT	CASSQLESTEAFF
NA	15	TRBV3-1/TRBV3-2	TRBJ1-2	NA	TGTGCCAGCAGCCAATCCGAGAGCGGACGCTATGGCTACACCTTC	CASSQSESGRYGYTF
NA	19	TRBV5-1	TRBJ2-7	TRBD2	TGCGCCAGCAGCCTTTCCCGCCGGACTAGCGGGAGGCTGACCTACGAGCAGTACTTC	CASSLSRRTSGRLTYEQYF
NA	15	TRBV19	TRBJ1-4	TRBD1	TGTGCCAGTAGTATACTTGGGACAGGGAATGAAAAACTGTTTTTT	CASSILGTGNEKLFF
few	15	TRBV12-2	TRBJ2-7	NA	TGTGCAAGTCGCTCCTCCGACAGGGGGGATCACGAGCAGTACTTC	CASRSSDRGDHEQYF
NA	13	TRBV12-3/TRBV12-4	TRBJ1-5	NA	TGTGCCAGCAGTTTAGGAGATCATTCGCCCCAGCATTTT	CASSLGDHSPQHF
once	18	TRBV14	TRBJ2-7	TRBD2	TGTGCCAGCAGCCAAGATCACCCCCCGCTAGCGGGACGCTACGAGCAGTACTTC	CASSQDHPPLAGRYEQYF
NA	14	TRBV27	TRBJ1-2	NA	TGTGCCAGCAGTTTGGGGGGGGCCAGCTATGGCTACACCTTC	CASSLGGASYGYTF
few	15	TRBV24-1	TRBJ2-7	NA	TGTGCCACCAGTGACACCGGGACACTGCCCTACGAGCAGTACTTC	CATSDTGTLPYEQYF
NA	13	TRBV27	TRBJ2-1	NA	TGTGCCAGCAGTCGTAAGCGGTACAATGAGCAGTTCTTC	CASSRKRYNEQFF
NA	12	TRBV28	TRBJ1-5	NA	TGTGCCAGCAGTTTGAATGGGCAGTCCCAGCATTTT	CASSLNGQSQHF
NA	13	TRBV12-3/TRBV12-4	TRBJ1-2	NA	TGTGCCAGCAGTTCCGGAGAGTTAAATGGCTACACCTTC	CASSSGELNGYTF
NA	15	TRBV3-1/TRBV3-2	TRBJ2-7	NA	TGTGCCAGCAGCCCGACGCTTAGAATTACCTACGAGCAGTACTTC	CASSPTLRITYEQYF
NA	16	TRBV9	TRBJ1-1	NA	TGTGCCAGCAGCGTCCCAGAGGACGGACCGAACACTGAAGCTTTCTTT	CASSVPEDGPNTEAFF
NA	16	TRBV7-9	TRBJ1-1	NA	TGTGCCAGCAGCTCAACCCGGGGACTCTGGAACACTGAAGCTTTCTTT	CASSSTRGLWNTEAFF
NA	15	TRBV10-1	TRBJ2-1	TRBD2	TGCGCCAGCAGCCCGACTAGCGGAAAAATCAATGAGCAGTTCTTC	CASSPTSGKINEQFF
NA	17	TRBV18	TRBJ1-5	NA	TGTGCCAGCTCACCGGGGTTCAGGGTGAATAGCAATCAGCCCCAGCATTTT	CASSPGFRVNSNQPQHF
few	13	TRBV5-5	TRBJ2-3	NA	TGTGCCAGCAACCCCATAGCGGCATATACGCAGTATTTT	CASNPIAAYTQYF
NA	17	TRBV24-1	TRBJ1-3	TRBD1	TGTGCCACCAGTGATTCACGACAGGGACGCTCTGGAAACACCATATATTTT	CATSDSRQGRSGNTIYF
NA	13	TRBV19	TRBJ2-7	TRBD1	TGTGCCAGCCGACGACAGGGTAGCCACGAGCAGTACTTC	CASRRQGSHEQYF
NA	13	TRBV24-1	TRBJ1-5	NA	TGTGCCACCAGGGGAGGGGGCAATCAGCCCCAGCATTTT	CATRGGGNQPQHF
NA	18	TRBV5-1	TRBJ1-1	TRBD1	TGCGCCAGCAGCTCGTCCGGGACAGCTACCGCCATGAACACTGAAGCTTTCTTT	CASSSSGTATAMNTEAFF
NA	15	TRBV11-2	TRBJ2-1	TRBD2	TGTGCCAGCAATCTAGCGGGTACTTACTACAATGAGCAGTTCTTC	CASNLAGTYYNEQFF
NA	15	TRBV14	TRBJ1-1	TRBD1	TGTGCCAGCAGCCAATGGACAGGTATGGTAACTGAAGCTTTCTTT	CASSQWTGMVTEAFF
NA	13	TRBV28	TRBJ1-1	TRBD1	TGTGCCAGCAGTCGTTCGACAGGGCGCGAAGCTTTCTTT	CASSRSTGREAFF
NA	14	TRBV18	TRBJ2-3	TRBD2	TGTGCCAGCTCCCTAGCGGGAGGAACAGATACGCAGTATTTT	CASSLAGGTDTQYF
NA	14	TRBV3-1/TRBV3-2	TRBJ1-4	NA	TGTGCCAGCACCCCACGGGGTTATAATGAAAAACTGTTTTTT	CASTPRGYNEKLFF
NA	12	TRBV11-3	TRBJ2-5	NA	TGTGCCAGCAGCTTAGGATCGGAGACCCAGTACTTC	CASSLGSETQYF
NA	16	TRBV6-6	TRBJ1-1	TRBD1	TGTGCCAGCAGTTCTTACAGGGGGCTAGCGAACACTGAAGCTTTCTTT	CASSSYRGLANTEAFF
NA	15	TRBV5-1	TRBJ2-3	TRBD1	TGCGCCAGCAGTTACCCGGGACAGAGCACAGATACGCAGTATTTT	CASSYPGQSTDTQYF
NA	15	TRBV4-1	TRBJ1-2	TRBD1	TGCGCCAGCAGCCAAGTTAGGGAGGGGGCGCAAGGCTACACCTTC	CASSQVREGAQGYTF
NA	13	TRBV18	TRBJ1-4	NA	TGTGCCAGCTCACCAAGGGCCGGTGAAAAACTGTTTTTT	CASSPRAGEKLFF
NA	16	TRBV2	TRBJ2-1	TRBD1	TGTGCCAGCAGCCGGACAGGGCAAGGGTCCTACAATGAGCAGTTCTTC	CASSRTGQGSYNEQFF
NA	17	TRBV15	TRBJ1-3	NA	TGTGCCACCAGCAGAAGAGACAGGAGAAACTCTGGAAACACCATATATTTT	CATSRRDRRNSGNTIYF
once	15	TRBV5-1	TRBJ2-7	TRBD1	TGCGCCAGCAGCTCCACGGGACAGGGGTCCTACGAGCAGTACTTC	CASSSTGQGSYEQYF